What follows describes a single T cell receptor beta chain. Other DNA sequences from this sample encode an identical CDR3 as well. In the authors' methods: The assay estimated nucleated cells by amplifying reference gene primers. Here immunoSEQ multiplex PCR was the method, and the copy in TCRdb shows in-frame clones only, minus some. V and J calls and clone size are as listed in that table; D and trimming were resolved from the DNA. The data contain 50,000 to 80,000 clones, more than 80% of them seen just once; the ten biggest clones take up 9.1%. This sample is part of a study of blood T cell repertoires in COVID-19. Whole-study context: Nucleic acid was either cDNA or gDNA, and it came from T cells, B-cell-depleted T cells, or PBMCs.

The receptor was isolated from an elderly woman with active COVID-19. Sample: peripheral blood.

The CDR3 loop is CASSPGQGETQYF. DNA for the CDR3: TGTGCCAGCTCGCCGGGACAGGGCGAGACCCAGTACTTC. The V call is TRBV18, the J call TRBJ2-5, with TRBD1 matching 9 bases. The CDR3 is made up of 13 amino acids. The V and J ends lost 6 bases and 5 bases, in that order; junction bases with no gene match: 4. The germline CDR1 and CDR2 sequences are KGHSH and LQKENI.